Below, 3 T cell receptor beta chains from the same sample are listed, as sequenced in a study of blood T cells in healthy people across ages. For the second PCR, which ran for roughly 6 to 11 cycles, a sample-barcoded 5' primer and a J-beta primer mix were used. TCRdb reprocessed the 5' RACE reads via MiXCR and lists one record per CDR3 protein. Here the sample spans around 1,000,000 distinct CDR3 sequences, less than 45% being singletons. Sequenced sample: blood. The origin of the receptors is a man in his late teens or twenties in good health.

The chain is built from TRBV30 and TRBJ1-1; no clear D. Germline V CDR1 and CDR2: GTSNPN, SVGIG (reference sequence). The V end lost 0 bases, the J end lost 10 bases, and 12 bases lay between the germline ends. The CDR3 has 12 residues. CDR3 DNA: TGTGCCTGGAGTGTAGTTGAACCGGGAGCTTTCTTT. This encodes CAWSVVEPGAFF.

This clonotype was picked up a small number of times. V usage is TRBV20-1 and J usage is TRBJ2-3; weak D call: TRBD2 (6 bases). The V end was cut by 0 bases, the J end by 3 bases, with 10 bases between. The V gene's germline CDR1 is DFQATT and CDR2 SNEGSKA (reference sequence). This CDR3 contains 14 residues. CDR3 protein: CSARDGDSTDTQYF. Here the CDR3 DNA reads TGCAGTGCTAGAGACGGGGACTCGACAGATACGCAGTATTTT.

The table lists this clonotype with a few counts. This chain joins TRBV7-9 and TRBJ2-1; 7 bases agree with TRBD2. Trimming at V came to 6 bases and at J to 5 bases, leaving 13 bases not matched to a gene. Germline V gene sequence: CDR1 SEHNR, CDR2 FQNEAQ (reference sequence). The CDR3 is 16 amino acids. The DNA of the CDR3 is TGTGCCAGCAGTTTCTTACCCCGGGACTATAACAATGAGCAGTTCTTC. Translating gives CASSFLPRDYNNEQFF.